What follows describes a single T cell receptor beta chain. Original processing notes: Amplification with reference gene primers provided the estimates of nucleated cell counts. Generated by immunoSEQ multiplex PCR, the TCRdb table keeps only in-frame clones and is missing some. That table supplies the V and J calls and clone size; D and trimming were determined from the DNA. The data show fewer than 250,000 clones, with roughly 84% seen just once and about 10% held by the top ten. The sample belongs to a study of blood T cell repertoires in COVID-19. Sequenced material: peripheral blood. The origin of this receptor is a woman aged 80 or over with COVID-19, enrolled during active disease.

CDR3 coding DNA: TGTGCCAGCAGCTTCGGGGGGCGTACAGATACGCAGTATTTT. It translates to CASSFGGRTDTQYF. This sequence joins TRBV5-5 and TRBJ2-3; perhaps TRBD2 as D (7 bases). V dropped 2 bases and J dropped 3 bases, with 10 bases sitting between them. This CDR3 spans 14 amino acids. CDR1 and CDR2 (germline): SGHKS, YYEKEE (reference sequence).